This T cell receptor beta chain originates from a study of T cell clonality in common variable immunodeficiency. General study results and limits: CVID subjects showed higher TCRbeta clonality than healthy controls.

Most patients and controls had Caucasian heritage. Sequencing input was equivalent genomic DNA from CVID and controls. The repertoire was sequenced with immunoSEQ multiplex PCR; TCRdb's copy has only in-frame clones and lacks some. Altogether 55,000 or so clones were found in the sample, and no singletons occur. The table lists this clone with many counts. The antigen is not known. The source of this sequence is a person aged 18 to 70 in good health. The sample comprised peripheral blood mononuclear cells.

Incomplete CDR3 DNA: TGCAGCGTCCGGTTAAGCGGGTCCTCCTACGAG. It codes for CSVRLSGSSYE. Given in full, the CDR3 is CSVRLSGSSYEQYF. The chain uses TRBV29-1 and TRBJ2-7, with D possibly matching TRBD2 (6 bases). The read comes to an end 3 residues before the CDR3 does, leaving the germline J gene to fill in the end. The CDR3 has 14 amino acids. Trimming took 6 bases from V and 0 from J, leaving 15 bases between them. Germline V CDR1 and CDR2: SQVTM, ANQGSEA.